The 10 T cell receptor beta chains listed next were all sequenced from one sample in a study of Ad26.COV2.S vaccination and SARS-CoV-2 variants. This table comes from immunoSEQ multiplex PCR, and its TCRdb copy is limited to in-frame clones, with some not included. The sample lists about 250,000 clones; roughly 89% were seen once. Treatment of the sample: about 20 received Ad26.COV2.S at low or high dose, single or two shots; about 5 received placebo; per-sample allocation not given. At day 63 after the first vaccine or placebo injection, samples were drawn. This material consisted of peripheral blood, taken in a trial of Ad26.COV2.S vaccine versus placebo. The receptors were sampled from a person between 18 and 59 years old who received the Ad26.COV2.S COVID-19 vaccine or a placebo.

The rearrangement joins TRBV2 to TRBJ1-2; D remains unclear. The CDR3 consists of 12 residues. Per the germline V gene, CDR1 is SNHLY and CDR2 is FYNNEI. V was cut by 3 bases and J by 8 bases, with 10 bases left in between. CDR3 residues: CASSEFEGGYTF. CDR3 coding DNA: TGTGCCAGCAGTGAGTTCGAGGGAGGCTACACCTTC.

The chain couples TRBV19 to TRBJ1-5, with 10 bases lining up with TRBD1. This CDR3 region has 15 residues. Per the germline V gene, CDR1 is LNHDA and CDR2 is SQIVND (reference sequence). The V segment lost 6 bases and the J segment 2 bases; nucleotides outside the gene matches: 4. CDR3 loop: CASSDRGLGNQPQHF. DNA of the CDR3: TGTGCCAGTAGCGACAGGGGGCTTGGCAATCAGCCCCAGCATTTT.

The J gene is TRBJ2-1, the V gene TRBV2; D tentatively reads TRBD1 or TRBD2 (5 bases each). Germline V gene lookup returns CDR1 SNHLY and CDR2 FYNNEI. Trimming took off 4 bases at V and 7 bases at J, with 5 bases between the two ends. CDR3 length: 11 residues. The CDR3 coding sequence is TGTGCCAGCAGTGGGGGGAATGAGCAGTTCTTC. This encodes CASSGGNEQFF.

This clone was picked up one time. The gene calls are TRBV7-3 and TRBJ2-2; TRBD2 agrees at 11 bases. The junction had 2 bases not matched to a gene; V was cut back by 4 bases and J by 4 bases. Germline V gene sequence: CDR1 SGHTA, CDR2 FQGTGA. This CDR3 is built from 15 residues. The CDR3 DNA sequence: TGTGCCAGCAGCTCAACTAGCGGGAGCACCGGGGAGCTGTTTTTT. It specifies CASSSTSGSTGELFF.

This clone showed up just a few times. The DNA for the CDR3 is TGCAGTGCTAGTAAGGCTACCCTCGAGCAGTACGTC. Translation: CSASKATLEQYV. The rearrangement links TRBV20-1 to TRBJ2-7, with unresolved D. Germline V gene lookup returns CDR1 DFQATT and CDR2 SNEGSKA (reference sequence). V lost 3 bases and J 6 bases, leaving 12 bases between the germline ends. The CDR3 covers 12 residues.

The chain couples TRBV7-8 to TRBJ1-2; 7 nucleotides match TRBD1. The CDR3 is 14 amino acids. Unmatched junction bases numbered 7, after V lost 2 bases and J lost 7 bases. Per the germline V gene, CDR1 is SGHVS and CDR2 is FQNEAQ. CDR3 nucleotide sequence: TGTGCCAGCAGCTTACTACGACAGGGTGGTGGCTACACCTTC. Amino acid sequence: CASSLLRQGGGYTF.

The V gene is TRBV12-5, the J gene TRBJ1-1; D unresolved. The CDR3 has 12 amino acids. The germline V and J ends were trimmed by 7 bases and 6 bases, with 12 bases remaining between them. In germline, CDR1 is LGHNT, CDR2 FRNRAP. This chain's CDR3 is CASVLSLSEAFF. The CDR3 DNA reads TGTGCTAGTGTCCTCTCCCTGTCTGAAGCTTTCTTT.

This clone has more than one count but fewer than ten. This rearrangement joins TRBV5-6 to TRBJ2-3, with 7 bases aligning to TRBD1. CDR1 SGHDT and CDR2 YYEEEE come from the germline V gene. The junction had 4 bases not matched to a gene; V was cut back by 0 bases and J by 3 bases. The CDR3 runs to 15 residues. Here the CDR3 DNA reads TGTGCCAGCAGCTTGGTAGGGGGCGGAACAGATACGCAGTATTTT. This translates into CASSLVGGGTDTQYF.

The chain carries TRBV6-1 and TRBJ2-2; 8 bases align to TRBD1. Unmatched junction bases numbered 1, after V lost 1 base and J lost 3 bases. Germline assignment: CDR1 MNHNS and CDR2 SASEGT. The CDR3 contains 15 residues. The CDR3 spells CASSEGQGYTGELFF. DNA for the CDR3: TGTGCCAGCAGTGAAGGACAGGGGTACACCGGGGAGCTGTTTTTT.

The rearrangement uses TRBV7-8 and TRBJ1-2; unclear D gene. Trimming took 4 bases from V and 3 from J, leaving 24 bases between them. This CDR3 is 18 amino acids long. Germline CDR1 SGHVS, CDR2 FQNEAQ. The CDR3 DNA is TGTGCCAGCAGCTCCCTTATGAGGTCAGACCACGGGGACTATGGCTACACCTTC. The encoded protein is CASSSLMRSDHGDYGYTF.